This paragraph reports one T cell receptor (beta chain). The antigen remains undetermined. The libraries were made with immunoSEQ v3. TCRdb's table, derived via immunoSEQ multiplex PCR, lists solely in-frame clones and lacks some. The sample contains 52,000 or so clones, 81% of which appear only once. The entry originates in a study of TIL therapy for anti-PD-1-resistant metastatic lung cancer. Overall study context: Median tumor PD-L1 proportion score was approximately 6.3%. Most patients had lung adenocarcinoma; a handful of tumors were EGFR-mutant, two ALK-rearranged; half smoked currently or formerly. Tumors carried a median roughly 1.5 non-synonymous mutations per megabase. Overall study findings and caveats: This highly selected cohort may not generalize to typical lung cancer patients.

Time point reported: pre-treatment sample, taken before nivolumab and TIL therapy. Germline CDR1 reads KGHSH; CDR2 reads LQKENI. This CDR3 is built from 14 residues. Trimming cost V 2 bases and J 10 bases; bases outside gene matches: 10. V is TRBV18 and J is TRBJ1-2; 7 bases line up with TRBD1. The sequencing here drew on blood, taken at baseline. The sequence came from a person between 30 and 80 years old with non-small cell lung cancer. Here the CDR3 reads CASSPTTGNYAYTF. CDR3 DNA: TGTGCCAGCTCACCAACGACAGGGAATTACGCCTACACCTTC. Looking up the rest from reference TRBV18 and TRBJ1-2 gives the full variable domain: NAGVMQNPRHLVRRRGQEARLRCSPMKGHSHVYWYRQLPEEGLKFMVYLQKENIIDESGMPKERFSAEFPKEGPSILRIQQVVRGDSAAYFCASSPTTGNYAYTFGSGTRLTVV.